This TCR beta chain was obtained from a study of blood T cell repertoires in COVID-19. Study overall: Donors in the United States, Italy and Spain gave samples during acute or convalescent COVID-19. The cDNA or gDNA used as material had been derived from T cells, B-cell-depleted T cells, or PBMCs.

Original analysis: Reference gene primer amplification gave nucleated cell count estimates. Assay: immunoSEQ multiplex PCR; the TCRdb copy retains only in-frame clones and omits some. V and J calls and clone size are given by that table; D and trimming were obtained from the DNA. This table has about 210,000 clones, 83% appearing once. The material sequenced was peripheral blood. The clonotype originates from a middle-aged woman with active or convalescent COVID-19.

CDR3 region: CASSDGLAGAYEQYF. The DNA of the CDR3 is TGTGCCAGCAGTGACGGACTAGCGGGGGCTTACGAGCAGTACTTC. This chain connects TRBV6-2 or TRBV6-3 to TRBJ2-7; 13 bases map to TRBD2. This CDR3 comprises 15 residues. Germline loops: CDR1 MNHEY, CDR2 SVGEGT. J lost 4 bases, V lost 5 bases, and 5 bases had no gene match.